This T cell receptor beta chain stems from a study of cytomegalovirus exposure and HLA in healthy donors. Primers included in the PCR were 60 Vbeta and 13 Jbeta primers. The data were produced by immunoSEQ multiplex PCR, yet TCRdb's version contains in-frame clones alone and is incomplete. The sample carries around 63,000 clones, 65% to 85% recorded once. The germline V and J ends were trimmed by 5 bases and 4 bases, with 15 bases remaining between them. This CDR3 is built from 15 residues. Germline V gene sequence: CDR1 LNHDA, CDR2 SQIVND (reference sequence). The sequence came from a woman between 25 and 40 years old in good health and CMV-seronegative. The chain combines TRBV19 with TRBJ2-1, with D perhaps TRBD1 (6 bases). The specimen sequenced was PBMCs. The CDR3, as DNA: TGTGCCAGTAGTTACTCCGGGACAACGTACAATGAGCAGTTCTTC. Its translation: CASSYSGTTYNEQFF.